This TCR beta chain appears in the sequencing data of a study of beta chain features in type 1 diabetes. This clone has more than one count but fewer than ten. Since all of the isolated RNA was reverse transcribed, expressed TCRB transcripts were what got sequenced. Only in-frame clones appear in the TCRdb table, and some are missing; sequencing was by immunoSEQ multiplex PCR. In the table there are nearly 250,000 clones, less than 15% of which are singletons. From germline, CDR1 is MGHDK and CDR2 SYGVNS. Trimming shortened V by 2 bases and J by 1 base, and 8 bases separated the two germline ends. The CDR3 loop spans 14 amino acids.

The source material was naive CD4+ T cells from blood. The clonotype was recovered from a woman in her thirties or forties in good health. The chain uses TRBV25-1 and TRBJ1-1; no reliable D call. The CDR3 spells CASSEPGRNTEAFF. The CDR3 region has the DNA TGTGCCAGCAGTGAACCGGGAAGGAACACTGAAGCTTTCTTT.